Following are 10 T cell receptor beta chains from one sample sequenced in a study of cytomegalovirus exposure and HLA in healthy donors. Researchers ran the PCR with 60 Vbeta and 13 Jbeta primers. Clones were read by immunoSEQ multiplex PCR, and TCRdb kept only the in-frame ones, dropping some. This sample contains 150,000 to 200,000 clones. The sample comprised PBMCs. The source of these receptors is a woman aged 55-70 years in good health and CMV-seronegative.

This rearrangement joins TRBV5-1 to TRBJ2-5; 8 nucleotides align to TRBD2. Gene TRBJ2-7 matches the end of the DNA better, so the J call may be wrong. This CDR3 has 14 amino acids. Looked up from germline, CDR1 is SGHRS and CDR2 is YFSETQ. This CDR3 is CASSFSGVSYEQYF. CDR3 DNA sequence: TGCGCCAGCAGCTTTAGCGGGGTCTCCTACGAGCAGTACTTC.

CDR3 residues: CASSVFGGQGNVGEQFF. CDR3 DNA sequence: TGTGCCAGCAGTGTATTCGGTGGACAGGGCAATGTAGGTGAGCAGTTCTTC. The rearrangement links TRBV2 to TRBJ2-1, with 8 bases fitting TRBD1. This CDR3 comprises 17 residues. The V segment lost 4 bases and the J segment 9 bases; nucleotides outside the gene matches: 17. Germline V gene sequence: CDR1 SNHLY, CDR2 FYNNEI.

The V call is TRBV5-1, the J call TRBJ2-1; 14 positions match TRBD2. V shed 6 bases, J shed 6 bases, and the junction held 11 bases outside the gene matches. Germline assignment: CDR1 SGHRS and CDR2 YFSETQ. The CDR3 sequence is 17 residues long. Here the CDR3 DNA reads TGCGCCAGCAAAGTGGGGACTAGCGGGAGTAGCCTCAATGAGCAGTTCTTC. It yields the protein CASKVGTSGSSLNEQFF.

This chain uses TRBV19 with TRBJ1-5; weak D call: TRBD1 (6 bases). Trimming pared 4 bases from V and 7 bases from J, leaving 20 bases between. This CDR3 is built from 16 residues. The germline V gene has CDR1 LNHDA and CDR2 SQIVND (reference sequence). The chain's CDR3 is CASSSEGNTGYQPQHF. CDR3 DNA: TGTGCCAGTAGTAGCGAAGGGAACACAGGGTACCAGCCCCAGCATTTT.

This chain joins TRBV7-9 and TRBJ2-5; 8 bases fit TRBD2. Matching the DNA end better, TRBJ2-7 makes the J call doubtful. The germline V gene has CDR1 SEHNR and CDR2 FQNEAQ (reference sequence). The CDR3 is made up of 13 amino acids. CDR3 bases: TGTGCCAGCAGCCTTAGCGGGGCCTACGAGCAGTACTTC. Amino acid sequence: CASSLSGAYEQYF.

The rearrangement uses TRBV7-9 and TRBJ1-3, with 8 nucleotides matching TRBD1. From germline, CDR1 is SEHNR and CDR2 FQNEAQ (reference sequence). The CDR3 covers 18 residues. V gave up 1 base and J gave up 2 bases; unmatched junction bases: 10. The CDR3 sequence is CASSLVIRGPGTGNTIYF. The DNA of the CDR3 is TGTGCCAGCAGCTTAGTCATCAGGGGGCCAGGCACTGGAAACACCATATATTTT.

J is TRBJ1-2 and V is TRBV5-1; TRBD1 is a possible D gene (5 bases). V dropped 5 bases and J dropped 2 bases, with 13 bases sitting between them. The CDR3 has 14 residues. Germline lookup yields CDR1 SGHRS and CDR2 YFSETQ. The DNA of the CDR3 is TGCGCCAGCAGACCGACGACAGAGAACTATGGCTACACCTTC. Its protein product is CASRPTTENYGYTF.

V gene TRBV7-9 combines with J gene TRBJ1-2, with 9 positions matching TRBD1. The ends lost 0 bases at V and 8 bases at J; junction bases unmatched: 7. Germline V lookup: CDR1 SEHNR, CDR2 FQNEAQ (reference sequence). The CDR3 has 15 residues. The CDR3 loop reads CASSLAGQGVNGYTF. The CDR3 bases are TGTGCCAGCAGCTTAGCGGGACAGGGAGTCAACGGCTACACCTTC.

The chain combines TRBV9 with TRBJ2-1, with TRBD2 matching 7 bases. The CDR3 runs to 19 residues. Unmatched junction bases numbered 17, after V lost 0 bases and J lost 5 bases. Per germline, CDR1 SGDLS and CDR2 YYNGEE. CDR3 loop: CASSVERGGLTKSHNEQFF. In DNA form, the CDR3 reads TGTGCCAGCAGCGTAGAGCGGGGAGGATTAACGAAATCCCACAATGAGCAGTTCTTC.

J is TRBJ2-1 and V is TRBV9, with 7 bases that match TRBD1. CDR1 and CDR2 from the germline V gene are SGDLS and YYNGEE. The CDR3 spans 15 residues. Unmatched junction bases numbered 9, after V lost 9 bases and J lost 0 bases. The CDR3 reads CATNKGDSSYNEQFF. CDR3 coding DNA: TGTGCCACCAACAAGGGGGACAGCTCCTACAATGAGCAGTTCTTC.